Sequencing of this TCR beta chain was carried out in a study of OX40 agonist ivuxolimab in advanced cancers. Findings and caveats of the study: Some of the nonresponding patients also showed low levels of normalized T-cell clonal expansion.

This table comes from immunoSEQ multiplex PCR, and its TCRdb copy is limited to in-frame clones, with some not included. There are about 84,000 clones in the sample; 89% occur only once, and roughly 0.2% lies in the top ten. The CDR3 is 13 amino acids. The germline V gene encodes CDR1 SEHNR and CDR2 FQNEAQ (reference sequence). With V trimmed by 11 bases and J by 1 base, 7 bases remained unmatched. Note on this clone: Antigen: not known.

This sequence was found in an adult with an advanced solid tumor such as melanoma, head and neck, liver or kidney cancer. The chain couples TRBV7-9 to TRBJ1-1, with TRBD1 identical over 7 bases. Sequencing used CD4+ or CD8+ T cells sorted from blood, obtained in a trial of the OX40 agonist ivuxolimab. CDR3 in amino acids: CAGWDSRNTEAFF. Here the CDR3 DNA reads TGTGCCGGATGGGACAGCAGGAACACTGAAGCTTTCTTT. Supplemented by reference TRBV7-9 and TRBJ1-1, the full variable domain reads DTGVSQNPRHKITKRGQNVTFRCDPISEHNRLYWYRQTLGQGPEFLTYFQNEAQLEKSRLLSDRFSAERPKGSFSTLEIQRTEQGDSAMYLCAGWDSRNTEAFFGQGTRLTVV.